The clone carrying this T cell receptor beta chain was picked up many times. TCRdb called the 5' RACE reads again in MiXCR, with one record for every CDR3 protein. The sample holds about 23,000 distinct CDR3 sequences, around 5.1% seen once. As to time point: sample taken at primary tumor resection. Whole RNA obtained from tumor, nontumor lung or frozen PBMC underwent sequencing without sorting. These data originate in a study of spatial heterogeneity in lung cancer. Turning to the study itself: Alpha-chain sequences were consistently detected less often than beta-chain sequences.

The CDR3 is 13 residues long. V trimming: 5 bases; J trimming: 3 bases; junction bases outside the gene matches: 6. Germline values: CDR1 DFQATT, CDR2 SNEGSKA (reference sequence). This sequence originates from a male donor with early-stage non-small cell lung cancer. The input for sequencing was PBMCs, taken at surgery. The chain links TRBV20-1 to TRBJ2-7, with 8 bases fitting TRBD2. The DNA of the CDR3 is TGCAGTGCTCCTAGGACTAGCCACTACGAGCAGTACTTC. It translates to CSAPRTSHYEQYF.